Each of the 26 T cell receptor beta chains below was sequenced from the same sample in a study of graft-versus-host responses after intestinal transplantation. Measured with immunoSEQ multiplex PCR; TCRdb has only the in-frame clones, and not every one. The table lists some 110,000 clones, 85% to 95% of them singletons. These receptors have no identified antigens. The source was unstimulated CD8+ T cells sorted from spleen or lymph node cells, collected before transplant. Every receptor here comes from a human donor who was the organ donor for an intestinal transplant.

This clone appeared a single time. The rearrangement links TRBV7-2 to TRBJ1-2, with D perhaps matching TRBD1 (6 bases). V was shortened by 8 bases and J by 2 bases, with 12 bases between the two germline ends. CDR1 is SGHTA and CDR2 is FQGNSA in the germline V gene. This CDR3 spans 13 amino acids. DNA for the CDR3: TGTGCCAGCGACCAGGGGCTGAACTATGGCTACACCTTC. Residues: CASDQGLNYGYTF. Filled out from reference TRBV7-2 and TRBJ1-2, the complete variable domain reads GAGVSQSPSNKVTEKGKDVELRCDPISGHTALYWYRQSLGQGLEFLIYFQGNSAPDKSGLPSDRFSAERTGGSVSTLTIQRTQQEDSAVYLCASDQGLNYGYTFGSGTRLTVV.

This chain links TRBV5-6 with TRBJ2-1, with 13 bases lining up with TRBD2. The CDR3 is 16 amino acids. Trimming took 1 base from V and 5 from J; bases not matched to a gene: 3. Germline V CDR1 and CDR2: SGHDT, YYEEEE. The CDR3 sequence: CASSLQGLAGDNEQFF. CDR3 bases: TGTGCCAGCAGCTTGCAAGGACTAGCGGGGGACAATGAGCAGTTCTTC.

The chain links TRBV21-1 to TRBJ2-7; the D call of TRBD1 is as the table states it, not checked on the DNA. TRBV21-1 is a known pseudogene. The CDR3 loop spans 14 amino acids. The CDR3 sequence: CASSQGQGAYEQYF. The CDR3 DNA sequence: TGTGCCAGCAGCCAGGGACAGGGGGCTTACGAGCAGTACTTC.

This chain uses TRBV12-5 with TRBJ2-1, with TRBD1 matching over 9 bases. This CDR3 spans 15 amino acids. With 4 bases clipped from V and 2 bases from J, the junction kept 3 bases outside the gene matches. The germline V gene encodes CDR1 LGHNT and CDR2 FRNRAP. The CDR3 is CASGSGQGPYNEQFF. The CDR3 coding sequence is TGTGCTAGTGGTTCGGGACAGGGTCCCTACAATGAGCAGTTCTTC.

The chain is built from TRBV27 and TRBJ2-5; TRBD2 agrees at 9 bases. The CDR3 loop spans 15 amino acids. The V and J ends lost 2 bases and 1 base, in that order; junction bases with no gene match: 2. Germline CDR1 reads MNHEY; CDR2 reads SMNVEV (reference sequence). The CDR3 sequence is CASSLTAGGQETQYF. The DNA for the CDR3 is TGTGCCAGCAGTTTAACAGCGGGAGGCCAAGAGACCCAGTACTTC.

The chain's CDR3 is CASSRSSRETDTQYF. The CDR3 DNA reads as TGTGCCAGCAGCCGTAGCTCGCGGGAGACAGATACGCAGTATTTT. The J gene is TRBJ2-3, the V gene TRBV7-2, with 7 bases identical to TRBD2. V shed 5 bases, J shed 3 bases, and the junction held 8 bases outside the gene matches. The CDR3 spans 15 residues. Germline CDR1 and CDR2: SGHTA and FQGNSA.

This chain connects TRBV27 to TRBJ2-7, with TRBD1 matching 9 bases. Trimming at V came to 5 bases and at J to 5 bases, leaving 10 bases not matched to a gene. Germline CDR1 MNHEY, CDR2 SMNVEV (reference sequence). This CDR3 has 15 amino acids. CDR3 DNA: TGTGCCAGCAGTCTTACCGGGACAGGGTTCCACGAGCAGTACTTC. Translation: CASSLTGTGFHEQYF.

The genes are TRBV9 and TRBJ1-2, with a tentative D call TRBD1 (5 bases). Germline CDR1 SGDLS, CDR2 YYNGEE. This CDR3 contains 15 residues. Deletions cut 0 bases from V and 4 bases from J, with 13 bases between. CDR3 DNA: TGTGCCAGCAGCGTAGGGGGCAGGGACGCCTATGGCTACACCTTC. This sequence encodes CASSVGGRDAYGYTF.

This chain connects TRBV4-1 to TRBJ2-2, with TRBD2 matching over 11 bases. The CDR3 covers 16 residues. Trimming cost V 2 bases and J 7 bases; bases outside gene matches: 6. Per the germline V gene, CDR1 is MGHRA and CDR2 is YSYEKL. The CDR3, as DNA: TGCGCCAGCAGCCAAACTAGCGGGAGAGGGGGCGGGGAGCTGTTTTTT. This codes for CASSQTSGRGGGELFF.

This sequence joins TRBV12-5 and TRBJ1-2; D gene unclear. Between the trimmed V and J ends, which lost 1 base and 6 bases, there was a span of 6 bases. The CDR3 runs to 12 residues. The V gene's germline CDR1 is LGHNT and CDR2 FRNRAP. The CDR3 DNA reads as TGTGCTAGTGGTTTGGGTAGGGATGGCTACACCTTC. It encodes CASGLGRDGYTF.

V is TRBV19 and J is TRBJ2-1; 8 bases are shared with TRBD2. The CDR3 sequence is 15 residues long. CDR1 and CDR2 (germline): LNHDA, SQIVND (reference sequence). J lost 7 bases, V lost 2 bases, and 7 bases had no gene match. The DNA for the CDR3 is TGTGCCAGTAGTATAACAGCGGGAGCGGTGAATGAGCAGTTCTTC. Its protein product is CASSITAGAVNEQFF.

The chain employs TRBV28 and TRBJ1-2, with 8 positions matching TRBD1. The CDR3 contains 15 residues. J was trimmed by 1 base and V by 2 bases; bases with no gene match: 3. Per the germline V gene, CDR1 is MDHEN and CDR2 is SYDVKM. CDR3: CASSLRTGFNYGYTF. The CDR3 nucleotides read TGTGCCAGCAGTTTAAGGACAGGGTTTAACTATGGCTACACCTTC.

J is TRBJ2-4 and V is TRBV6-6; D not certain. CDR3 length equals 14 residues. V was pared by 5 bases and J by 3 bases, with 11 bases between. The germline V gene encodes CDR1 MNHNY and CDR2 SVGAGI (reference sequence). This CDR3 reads CASSPRVGKNIQYF. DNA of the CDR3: TGTGCCAGCAGTCCCCGGGTGGGCAAAAACATTCAGTACTTC.

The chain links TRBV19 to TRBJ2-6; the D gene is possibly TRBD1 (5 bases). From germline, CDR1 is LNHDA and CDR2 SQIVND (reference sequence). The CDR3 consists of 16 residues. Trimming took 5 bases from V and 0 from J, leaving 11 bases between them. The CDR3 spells CASSLDTFSGANVLTF. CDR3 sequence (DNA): TGTGCCAGTAGTTTGGACACTTTCTCTGGGGCCAACGTCCTGACTTTC. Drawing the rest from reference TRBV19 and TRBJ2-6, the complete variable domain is DGGITQSPKYLFRKEGQNVTLSCEQNLNHDAMYWYRQDPGQGLRLIYYSQIVNDFQKGDIAEGYSVSREKKESFPLTVTSAQKNPTAFYLCASSLDTFSGANVLTFGAGSRLTVL.

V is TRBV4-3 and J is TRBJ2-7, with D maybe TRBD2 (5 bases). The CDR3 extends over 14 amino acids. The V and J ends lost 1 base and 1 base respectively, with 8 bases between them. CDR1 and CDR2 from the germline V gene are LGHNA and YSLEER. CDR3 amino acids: CASSQGERSYEQYF. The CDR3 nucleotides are TGCGCCAGCAGCCAAGGCGAGCGGTCCTACGAGCAGTACTTC.

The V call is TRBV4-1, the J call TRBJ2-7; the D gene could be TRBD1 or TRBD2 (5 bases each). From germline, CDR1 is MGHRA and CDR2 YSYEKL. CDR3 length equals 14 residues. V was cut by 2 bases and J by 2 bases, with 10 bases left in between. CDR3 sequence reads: CASSQRQGAYEQYF. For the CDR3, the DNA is TGCGCCAGCAGCCAACGGCAGGGAGCCTACGAGCAGTACTTC.

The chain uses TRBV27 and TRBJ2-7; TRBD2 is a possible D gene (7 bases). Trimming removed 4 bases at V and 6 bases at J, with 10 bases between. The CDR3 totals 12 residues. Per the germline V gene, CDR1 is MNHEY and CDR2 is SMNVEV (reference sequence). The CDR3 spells CASSWGGGEQYF. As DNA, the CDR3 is TGTGCCAGCAGTTGGGGGGGCGGCGAGCAGTACTTC.

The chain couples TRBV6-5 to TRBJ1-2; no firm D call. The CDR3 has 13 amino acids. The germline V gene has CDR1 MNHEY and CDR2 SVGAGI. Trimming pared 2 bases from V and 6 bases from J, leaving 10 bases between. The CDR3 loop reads CASSYEGSNGYTF. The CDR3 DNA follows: TGTGCCAGCAGTTACGAGGGATCGAATGGCTACACCTTC.

In DNA form, the CDR3 reads TGTGCCAGCAGTTTAAAAGCGGGGTCGTACCAAGAGACCCAGTACTTC. This codes for CASSLKAGSYQETQYF. The chain joins TRBV6-5 to TRBJ2-5; 7 positions agree with TRBD2. From germline, CDR1 is MNHEY and CDR2 SVGAGI. This CDR3 has 16 amino acids. The ends lost 4 bases at V and 0 bases at J; junction bases unmatched: 8.

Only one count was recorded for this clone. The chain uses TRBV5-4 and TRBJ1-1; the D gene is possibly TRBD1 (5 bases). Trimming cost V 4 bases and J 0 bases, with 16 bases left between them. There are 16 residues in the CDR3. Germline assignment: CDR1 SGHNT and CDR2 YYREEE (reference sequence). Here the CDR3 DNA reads TGTGCCAGCAGCCCTGGGAGGGACCCTATGAACACTGAAGCTTTCTTT. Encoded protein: CASSPGRDPMNTEAFF.

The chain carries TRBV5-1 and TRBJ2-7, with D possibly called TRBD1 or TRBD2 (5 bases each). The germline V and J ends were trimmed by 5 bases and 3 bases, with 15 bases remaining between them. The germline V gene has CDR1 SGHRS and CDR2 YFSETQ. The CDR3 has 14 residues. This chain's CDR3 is CASSPGRSRYEQYF. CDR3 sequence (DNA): TGCGCCAGCAGTCCGGGACGGAGTCGCTACGAGCAGTACTTC.

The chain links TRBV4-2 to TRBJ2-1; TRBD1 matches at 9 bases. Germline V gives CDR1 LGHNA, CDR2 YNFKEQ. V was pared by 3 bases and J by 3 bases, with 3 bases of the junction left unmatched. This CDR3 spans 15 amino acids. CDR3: CASSQRTGVYNEQFF. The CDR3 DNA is TGTGCCAGCAGCCAGCGGACAGGGGTCTACAATGAGCAGTTCTTC.

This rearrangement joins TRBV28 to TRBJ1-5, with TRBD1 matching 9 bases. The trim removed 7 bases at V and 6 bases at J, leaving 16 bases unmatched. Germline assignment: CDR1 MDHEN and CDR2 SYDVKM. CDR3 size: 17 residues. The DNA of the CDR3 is TGTGCCAGCACCCAACTCCCGGGACAGGGATTATTTCAGCCCCAGCATTTT. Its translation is CASTQLPGQGLFQPQHF.

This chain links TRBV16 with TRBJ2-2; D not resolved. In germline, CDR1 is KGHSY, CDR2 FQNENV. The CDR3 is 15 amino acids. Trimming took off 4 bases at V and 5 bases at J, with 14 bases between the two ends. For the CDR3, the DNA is TGTGCCAGCAGCCCTCACCTCGGCCGAACCGGGGAGCTGTTTTTT. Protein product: CASSPHLGRTGELFF.

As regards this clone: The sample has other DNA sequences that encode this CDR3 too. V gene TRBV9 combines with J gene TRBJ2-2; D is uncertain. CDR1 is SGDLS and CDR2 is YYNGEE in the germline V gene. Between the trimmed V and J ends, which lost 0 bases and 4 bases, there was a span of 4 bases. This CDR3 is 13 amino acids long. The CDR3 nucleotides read TGTGCCAGCAGCGTAGGGGGCACCGGGGAGCTGTTTTTT. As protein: CASSVGGTGELFF.

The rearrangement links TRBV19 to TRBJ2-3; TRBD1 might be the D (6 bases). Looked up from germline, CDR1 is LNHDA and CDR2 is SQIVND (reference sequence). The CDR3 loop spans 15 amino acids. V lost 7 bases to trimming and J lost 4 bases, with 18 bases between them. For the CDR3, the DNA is TGTGCCAGTACACTGACAGGCTTTCGTCCAGATACGCAGTATTTT. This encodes CASTLTGFRPDTQYF.